This entry describes one T cell receptor (beta chain). What it binds is not known. The data originate from a study of PD-1 blockade in mismatch repair-deficient tumors. Study as a whole: Patients had around 11 mismatch repair-deficient cancer types, all previously treated and progressing. Study results and caveats: Rapid post-treatment expansion, then contraction, generally preceding radiologic response, marked tumor-resident clones.

The CDR3 has 15 residues. CDR1 and CDR2 (germline): MGHRA, YSYEKL. V lost 1 base, J lost 5 bases, and 12 bases lay in between. This table comes from immunoSEQ multiplex PCR, and its TCRdb copy is limited to in-frame clones, with some not included. In the table there are some 97,000 clones, 65% to 85% of which are singletons. The sample in question was peripheral blood, obtained around 8 months after starting pembrolizumab. V gene TRBV4-1 combines with J gene TRBJ2-4, with D perhaps TRBD1 (6 bases). This clonotype originated in an adult with mismatch repair-deficient cancer. The CDR3 sequence: CASSQGGTLQNIQYF. In DNA, the CDR3 is TGCGCCAGCAGCCAAGGAGGGACACTCCAAAACATTCAGTACTTC.